This TCR beta chain was sequenced for a study of blood T cell repertoires in COVID-19 (dated by TCRdb to the early 2020s). Some background on the complete study: Samples from collaborators originated in the United States, Italy and Spain and spanned both the acute and convalescent phases of COVID-19. The samples were drawn from the first 160 participants of the ongoing ImmuneRACE study and from 1,254 subjects provided by 6 global collaborators. HLA class I and class II types, where available, came from metadata supplied by the sample provider rather than from assay-based typing. Subjects who had been exposed to COVID-19, were actively infected with it, or had recovered from it provided the deeply sampled blood TCRbeta repertoires that made up the dataset. The repertoires were released in a freely available public database meant as a resource for research on the immune response to SARS-CoV-2. The sample metadata nearly always contained a de-identified subject ID, COVID-19 status, age in years and sex. The material from the prospective study consisted of cDNA or gDNA derived from T cells, B-cell-depleted T cells, or PBMCs.

In Seattle, one collaborating source enrolled patients while the infection was active and tracked those patients longitudinally over the course of disease. Collaborating institutions collected whole blood in K2EDTA tubes following their own protocols. For TCRbeta analysis, collaborator samples were shipped as frozen whole blood, as isolated PBMCs, or as DNA extracted from either sample type. TCRbeta CDR3 regions were amplified from genomic DNA using the immunoSEQ Assay, a bias-controlled multiplex PCR. The paper's processing steps were these. Within the assay, amplification of reference gene primers was used to estimate how many nucleated cells each sample contained. Sequence reads were collapsed and filtered to measure the absolute abundance of every unique TCRbeta CDR3 rearrangement. Productive Simpson clonality was computed per sample as the square root of Simpson's diversity index over productive rearrangements. This immuneACCESS table, as held by TCRdb, lists in-frame sequences with V and J called but not all clones. Of the missing ones, under half trace to an unresolved V gene in checked studies; the others have no known cause. V, J and clone size are those of that table, while D and trimming were read from the DNA. Present in this sample are some 450,000 clones, approximately 89% of which were seen just once. In total, the top ten clones hold around an eighth of the sample.

What the research found in general, with its limitations: The amount of clinical and demographic metadata varied by source and participant and was provided uncurated.

The CDR3 measures 16 amino acids from cysteine to phenylalanine. Of all the DNA, just the CDR3 is kept, 48 bases in frame from base 1. CDR1 is given as MNHEY and CDR2 as SMNVEV, both from the germline V gene (reference sequence). V and J are trimmed by 3 bases and 5 bases, and the gene matches miss 10 bases of the junction. This clone appeared a few times. No cognate antigen has been identified for it. The input lacks base qualities; no much larger clone sits a single base away. This clonotype originated in a woman between 45 and 65 years old with COVID-19, enrolled during active disease. The chain employs TRBV27 and TRBJ2-7, and TRBD2 aligns with 10 junction nucleotides. Sequencing was performed on peripheral blood. The CDR3 has the sequence CASSFIAGGMGDEQYF. The nucleotide sequence is given as TGTGCCAGCAGTTTCATAGCGGGGGGAATGGGCGACGAGCAGTACTTC.